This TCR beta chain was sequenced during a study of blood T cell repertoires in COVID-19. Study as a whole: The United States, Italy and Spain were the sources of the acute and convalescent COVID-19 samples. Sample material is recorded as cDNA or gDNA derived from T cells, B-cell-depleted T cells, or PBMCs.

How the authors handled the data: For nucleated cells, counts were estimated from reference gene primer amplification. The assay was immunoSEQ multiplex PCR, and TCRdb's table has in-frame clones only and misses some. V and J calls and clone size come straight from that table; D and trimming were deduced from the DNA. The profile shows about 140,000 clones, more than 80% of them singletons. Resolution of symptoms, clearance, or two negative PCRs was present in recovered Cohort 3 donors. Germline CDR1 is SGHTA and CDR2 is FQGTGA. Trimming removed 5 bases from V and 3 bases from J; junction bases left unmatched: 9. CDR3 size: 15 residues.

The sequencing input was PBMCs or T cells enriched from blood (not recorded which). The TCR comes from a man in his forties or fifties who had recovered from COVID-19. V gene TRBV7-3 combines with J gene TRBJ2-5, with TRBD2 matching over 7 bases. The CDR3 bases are TGTGCCAGCAGCCCAGGGCGGGGGACTAAAGAGACCCAGTACTTC. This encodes CASSPGRGTKETQYF. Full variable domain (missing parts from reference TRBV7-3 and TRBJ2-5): GAGVSQTPSNKVTEKGKYVELRCDPISGHTALYWYRQSLGQGPEFLIYFQGTGAADDSGLPNDRFFAVRPEGSVSTLKIQRTERGDSAVYLCASSPGRGTKETQYFGPGTRLLVL.